The clone carrying this T cell receptor (beta chain) came up many times. Antigen: not known. The CDR3 has 14 amino acids. V was clipped by 2 bases and J by 5 bases, with 12 bases between them. Germline V lookup: CDR1 SEHNR, CDR2 FQNEAQ (reference sequence). This related bone marrow graft donor gave peripheral blood on the day of marrow donation. These data come from a study of T cells after posttransplantation cyclophosphamide. General study points: Donor-recipient repertoire similarity was low at 1-2 months, rising over year one. Tissue-infiltrating T cells from skin or gut overlapped little with blood T cells. TRB clonality was highly associated with recipient CMV seropositivity and reactivation.

This table comes from immunoSEQ multiplex PCR, and its TCRdb copy is limited to in-frame clones, with some not included. This sample has fewer than 40,000 clones, each found more than once. V usage is TRBV7-9 and J usage is TRBJ1-1; D possibly corresponds to TRBD1 (6 bases). The material sequenced was PBMCs. The TCR originated in a woman aged 45-60 years in good health and a related stem cell transplant donor. CDR3 sequence: CASSLYQGQTEAFF. CDR3 sequence (DNA): TGTGCCAGCAGCTTATACCAGGGGCAGACTGAAGCTTTCTTT.